Listed below are T cell receptor beta chains from one sample, sequenced in a study of blood T cells in healthy people across ages. TCRdb re-analysed the 5' RACE reads in MiXCR, keeping a single row per CDR3 protein. The table lists hundreds of thousands of distinct CDR3 sequences, roughly two fifths of them singletons. The sample was blood. These TCRs come from a man at least 80 years old in good health. Each CDR3 is given with its conserved first and last residue. Fields, in order: CDR3 protein, CDR3 DNA, clone size, J gene, V gene, D gene. D genes are given only for firm matches. Clone size, where shown, is once, few, many, or a class for clones that have expanded.

CDR3 protein: CASSSAGGVYEQFF
CDR3 DNA: TGTGCCAGCAGTTCAGCGGGAGGGGTCTATGAGCAGTTCTTC
clone size: few
J gene: TRBJ2-1
V gene: TRBV6-2/TRBV6-3
D gene: TRBD2

CDR3 protein: CASSTTTRDRVETQYF
CDR3 DNA: TGTGCCAGTAGTACCACTACCCGGGACAGGGTGGAGACCCAGTACTTC
clone size: once
J gene: TRBJ2-5
V gene: TRBV19
D gene: TRBD1

CDR3 protein: CASSRPGRGEYEQYF
CDR3 DNA: TGTGCCAGCAGCCGACCCGGGCGGGGGGAATACGAGCAGTACTTC
clone size: NA
J gene: TRBJ2-7
V gene: TRBV3-1
D gene: TRBD2

CDR3 protein: CASSQPSTSGTLSYEQYF
CDR3 DNA: TGCGCCAGCAGCCAACCATCGACTAGCGGAACCCTGTCCTACGAGCAGTACTTC
clone size: few
J gene: TRBJ2-7
V gene: TRBV5-1
D gene: TRBD2

CDR3 protein: CASSYSIPGDTEAFF
CDR3 DNA: TGTGCCAGCAGTTACTCGATTCCGGGGGACACTGAAGCTTTCTTT
clone size: NA
J gene: TRBJ1-1
V gene: TRBV6-2/TRBV6-3
D gene: NA

CDR3 protein: CASSSMETQYF
CDR3 DNA: TGTGCCAGCAGCTCAATGGAGACCCAGTACTTC
clone size: NA
J gene: TRBJ2-5
V gene: TRBV7-2
D gene: NA

CDR3 protein: CASTSGFLREQYF
CDR3 DNA: TGTGCCAGCACTTCAGGGTTCCTACGCGAGCAGTACTTC
clone size: once
J gene: TRBJ2-7
V gene: TRBV28
D gene: NA

CDR3 protein: CSARSGGAGKTQYF
CDR3 DNA: TGCAGTGCTCGTAGCGGGGGGGCAGGGAAGACCCAGTACTTC
clone size: NA
J gene: TRBJ2-5
V gene: TRBV20-1
D gene: TRBD2

CDR3 protein: CSALRGETQYF
CDR3 DNA: TGCAGTGCTCTCAGGGGAGAGACCCAGTACTTC
clone size: NA
J gene: TRBJ2-5
V gene: TRBV20-1
D gene: NA

CDR3 protein: CASSHLGVETQYF
CDR3 DNA: TGTGCCAGCAGCCACCTAGGCGTAGAGACCCAGTACTTC
clone size: NA
J gene: TRBJ2-5
V gene: TRBV3-1
D gene: NA

CDR3 protein: CASSPRDRATDTQYF
CDR3 DNA: TGTGCCAGCAGTCCCCGGGACAGGGCGACAGATACGCAGTATTTT
clone size: few
J gene: TRBJ2-3
V gene: TRBV7-8
D gene: TRBD1

CDR3 protein: CSVPTHLNYGYTF
CDR3 DNA: TGCAGCGTTCCGACTCATCTTAACTATGGCTACACCTTC
clone size: many
J gene: TRBJ1-2
V gene: TRBV29-1
D gene: NA

CDR3 protein: CASSLSFNEQYF
CDR3 DNA: TGTGCCAGCAGCTTGAGTTTCAATGAGCAGTACTTC
clone size: few
J gene: TRBJ2-7
V gene: TRBV28
D gene: NA

CDR3 protein: CASRLAGGVGETQYF
CDR3 DNA: TGTGCCAGCCGACTAGCGGGGGGCGTCGGGGAGACCCAGTACTTC
clone size: few
J gene: TRBJ2-5
V gene: TRBV6-1
D gene: TRBD2

CDR3 protein: CASSQSYQSSYEQYF
CDR3 DNA: TGCGCCAGCAGCCAATCTTATCAGAGCTCCTACGAGCAGTACTTC
clone size: NA
J gene: TRBJ2-7
V gene: TRBV4-3
D gene: NA

CDR3 protein: CASSLDTSRKTEAFF
CDR3 DNA: TGTGCCAGCAGTTTAGATACATCCCGGAAAACTGAAGCTTTCTTT
clone size: NA
J gene: TRBJ1-1
V gene: TRBV28
D gene: NA

CDR3 protein: CASSSRAASYEQYF
CDR3 DNA: TGTGCCAGCAGCTCGAGGGCGGCCTCCTACGAGCAGTACTTC
clone size: NA
J gene: TRBJ2-7
V gene: TRBV5-5
D gene: NA

CDR3 protein: CASSFSRSGGNEKLFF
CDR3 DNA: TGTGCCAGCAGTTTCTCTAGATCCGGGGGAAATGAAAAACTGTTTTTT
clone size: NA
J gene: TRBJ1-4
V gene: TRBV28
D gene: NA

CDR3 protein: CSATPGLAYEQYF
CDR3 DNA: TGCAGTGCTACCCCCGGACTAGCCTACGAGCAGTACTTC
clone size: NA
J gene: TRBJ2-7
V gene: TRBV20-1
D gene: TRBD2

CDR3 protein: CASSLGADYGYTF
CDR3 DNA: TGTGCCAGCAGTTTAGGGGCGGACTATGGCTACACCTTC
clone size: few
J gene: TRBJ1-2
V gene: TRBV28
D gene: NA

CDR3 protein: CASSFRQSQETQYF
CDR3 DNA: TGTGCCAGCAGTTTCCGACAATCACAAGAGACCCAGTACTTC
clone size: NA
J gene: TRBJ2-5
V gene: TRBV28
D gene: NA

CDR3 protein: CASSTSPGFSEQYF
CDR3 DNA: NA
clone size: NA
J gene: TRBJ2-4
V gene: TRBV6-5
D gene: NA

CDR3 protein: CASSPGQGLTNEKLFF
CDR3 DNA: TGTGCCAGCAGCCCGGGACAGGGGTTAACGAATGAAAAACTGTTTTTT
clone size: NA
J gene: TRBJ1-4
V gene: TRBV7-2
D gene: TRBD1

CDR3 protein: CASSLFPSNNEQFF
CDR3 DNA: TGCGCCAGCAGCCTCTTCCCCTCGAACAATGAGCAGTTCTTC
clone size: NA
J gene: TRBJ2-1
V gene: TRBV5-1
D gene: NA

CDR3 protein: CAGSIMNQPQHF
CDR3 DNA: TGTGCCGGTAGTATTATGAATCAGCCCCAGCATTTT
clone size: NA
J gene: TRBJ1-5
V gene: TRBV19
D gene: NA

CDR3 protein: CSATRDRGNEQFF
CDR3 DNA: TGCAGCGCTACCCGGGACAGGGGGAATGAGCAGTTCTTC
clone size: many
J gene: TRBJ2-1
V gene: TRBV29-1
D gene: TRBD1

CDR3 protein: CASSLDPPTSGSSSHEQYF
CDR3 DNA: TGTGCCAGCAGCTTAGATCCCCCGACTAGCGGGAGCAGTTCCCACGAGCAGTACTTC
clone size: NA
J gene: TRBJ2-7
V gene: TRBV7-2
D gene: TRBD2

CDR3 protein: CSTRASGGAGGFSSYNEQFF
CDR3 DNA: TGCAGTACTAGAGCCTCGGGGGGAGCGGGGGGATTTAGCTCCTACAATGAGCAGTTCTTC
clone size: NA
J gene: TRBJ2-1
V gene: TRBV20-1
D gene: TRBD2

CDR3 protein: CASSYTADGGYTF
CDR3 DNA: TGTGCCAGCAGTTACACCGCCGACGGTGGCTACACCTTC
clone size: few
J gene: TRBJ1-2
V gene: TRBV6-5
D gene: NA

CDR3 protein: CASSLGPTSGNNEQFF
CDR3 DNA: TGTGCCAGCAGCTTAGGTCCCACTAGCGGCAATAATGAGCAGTTCTTC
clone size: many
J gene: TRBJ2-1
V gene: TRBV7-2
D gene: TRBD2

CDR3 protein: CSAQTGVNIANTGELFF
CDR3 DNA: TGCAGTGCGCAAACTGGCGTAAACATCGCGAACACCGGGGAGCTGTTTTTT
clone size: NA
J gene: TRBJ2-2
V gene: TRBV20-1
D gene: NA

CDR3 protein: CASSVRPQISYNEQFF
CDR3 DNA: TGTGCCAGCAGCGTCCGACCCCAGATCTCCTACAATGAGCAGTTCTTC
clone size: few
J gene: TRBJ2-1
V gene: TRBV7-2
D gene: NA

CDR3 protein: CATSRVGSYNEQFF
CDR3 DNA: TGTGCCACCAGCAGAGTGGGAAGCTACAATGAGCAGTTCTTC
clone size: NA
J gene: TRBJ2-1
V gene: TRBV15
D gene: NA

CDR3 protein: CASNGREKLFF
CDR3 DNA: TGTGCCAGCAATGGCAGGGAAAAACTGTTTTTT
clone size: once
J gene: TRBJ1-4
V gene: TRBV6-1
D gene: NA

CDR3 protein: CASSQATPSYEQFF
CDR3 DNA: TGTGCCAGCAGCCAAGCAACCCCAAGCTATGAGCAGTTCTTC
clone size: NA
J gene: TRBJ2-1
V gene: TRBV14
D gene: NA

CDR3 protein: CGGSRANEQFF
CDR3 DNA: TGCGGAGGGAGCAGGGCTAATGAGCAGTTCTTC
clone size: NA
J gene: TRBJ2-1
V gene: TRBV20-1
D gene: NA

CDR3 protein: CSARASSGINIQYF
CDR3 DNA: TGCAGTGCTAGAGCCTCTAGCGGGATAAACATTCAGTACTTC
clone size: few
J gene: TRBJ2-4
V gene: TRBV20-1
D gene: TRBD2

CDR3 protein: CASSPAGAGGYTF
CDR3 DNA: TGTGCCAGCAGCCCCGCAGGGGCGGGTGGCTACACCTTC
clone size: NA
J gene: TRBJ1-2
V gene: TRBV7-2
D gene: NA

CDR3 protein: CSAGQGAGNQPQHF
CDR3 DNA: TGCAGTGCCGGACAGGGGGCCGGCAATCAGCCCCAGCATTTT
clone size: NA
J gene: TRBJ1-5
V gene: TRBV20-1
D gene: TRBD1

CDR3 protein: CASLMAFSGQQETQYF
CDR3 DNA: TGTGCCAGCCTCATGGCGTTTAGCGGTCAACAAGAGACCCAGTACTTC
clone size: few
J gene: TRBJ2-5
V gene: TRBV5-5
D gene: NA

CDR3 protein: CSVVRPGKTEAFF
CDR3 DNA: TGCAGCGTTGTGAGACCAGGGAAAACTGAAGCTTTCTTT
clone size: few
J gene: TRBJ1-1
V gene: TRBV29-1
D gene: NA

CDR3 protein: CASSRGLAGADEQFF
CDR3 DNA: TGCGCCAGCAGCCGCGGACTAGCGGGGGCGGATGAGCAGTTCTTC
clone size: many
J gene: TRBJ2-1
V gene: TRBV4-3
D gene: TRBD2

CDR3 protein: CASSQLPGYPYEQYF
CDR3 DNA: TGCGCCAGCAGCCAATTACCGGGGTACCCCTACGAGCAGTACTTC
clone size: NA
J gene: TRBJ2-7
V gene: TRBV4-3
D gene: NA

CDR3 protein: CASSFSSGTYEQYF
CDR3 DNA: TGTGCCAGCAGCTTTTCTTCAGGGACCTACGAGCAGTACTTC
clone size: NA
J gene: TRBJ2-7
V gene: TRBV7-2
D gene: NA

CDR3 protein: CTSRWDNQETQYF
CDR3 DNA: TGTACCAGCAGGTGGGACAACCAAGAGACCCAGTACTTC
clone size: NA
J gene: TRBJ2-5
V gene: TRBV12-3/TRBV12-4
D gene: NA

CDR3 protein: CSAPGGVLGYNEQFF
CDR3 DNA: TGCAGCGCGCCCGGAGGTGTCCTGGGGTACAATGAGCAGTTCTTC
clone size: few
J gene: TRBJ2-1
V gene: TRBV29-1
D gene: NA

CDR3 protein: CASRPGHSGNTIYF
CDR3 DNA: TGTGCCAGCAGACCGGGACACTCAGGAAACACCATATATTTT
clone size: NA
J gene: TRBJ1-3
V gene: TRBV7-2
D gene: NA

CDR3 protein: CVSSRQETQYF
CDR3 DNA: TGTGTCAGCAGCCGACAAGAGACCCAGTACTTC
clone size: NA
J gene: TRBJ2-5
V gene: TRBV7-2
D gene: NA

CDR3 protein: CSVGGENGYTF
CDR3 DNA: TGCAGCGTTGGGGGGGAGAATGGCTACACCTTC
clone size: few
J gene: TRBJ1-2
V gene: TRBV29-1
D gene: NA

CDR3 protein: CASSRDRDRGEQFF
CDR3 DNA: TGTGCCAGCAGTCGGGACAGGGATAGGGGTGAGCAGTTCTTC
clone size: NA
J gene: TRBJ2-1
V gene: TRBV12-3/TRBV12-4
D gene: TRBD1

CDR3 protein: CSVATARATEAFF
CDR3 DNA: TGCAGCGTTGCTACAGCTCGCGCGACTGAAGCTTTCTTT
clone size: few
J gene: TRBJ1-1
V gene: TRBV29-1
D gene: NA

CDR3 protein: CAISDTSTDTQYF
CDR3 DNA: TGTGCCATCAGTGATACTAGCACAGATACGCAGTATTTT
clone size: few
J gene: TRBJ2-3
V gene: TRBV10-3
D gene: NA

CDR3 protein: CASSQDRTGSKNIQYF
CDR3 DNA: TGCGCCAGCAGCCAAGATCGGACCGGGTCCAAAAACATTCAGTACTTC
clone size: few
J gene: TRBJ2-4
V gene: TRBV4-1
D gene: NA